This T cell receptor beta chain was recovered during a study of Ad26.COV2.S vaccination and SARS-CoV-2 variants. At the level of the study: Donor participated within the Ad26.COV2.S arm of the COV1001 trial. Intramuscular Ad26.COV2.S doses were given once or twice, 56 days apart. Broader study findings: Recipients of either vaccine or placebo displayed similar breadth of non-spike TCRs.

In the case of this clone: Its antigen is currently unknown.

Treatment denoted: some 19 received Ad26.COV2.S at low or high dose, single or two shots; several received placebo; per-sample allocation not given. Repertoires come from day 63 after the first vaccine or placebo injection. The sample came from a Boston adult aged 18-55 years. This table comes from immunoSEQ multiplex PCR, and its TCRdb copy is limited to in-frame clones, with some not included. The table includes 300,000 to 350,000 clones, 70% to 90% detected once. Germline assignment: CDR1 SGHRS and CDR2 YFSETQ. V was cut by 1 base and J by 1 base, with 7 bases left in between. The CDR3 totals 14 residues.

The rearrangement uses TRBV5-1 and TRBJ2-3; a weak D match, TRBD1 (5 bases). The specimen was peripheral blood, collected in a trial of Ad26.COV2.S vaccine versus placebo. The clonotype was recovered from a person aged 18-65 years who received the Ad26.COV2.S COVID-19 vaccine or a placebo. CDR3 protein: CASSLPQGTDTQYF. In nucleotides, the CDR3 is TGCGCCAGCAGCTTGCCACAGGGCACAGATACGCAGTATTTT.